This passage covers 24 T cell receptor beta chains from one sample sequenced in a study of chemoradiotherapy in HPV16-positive cancers (dated by TCRdb to 2022 to 2024). Library generation was performed with the immunoSEQ multiplex PCR assay. TCRdb holds this immuneACCESS table with in-frame rearrangements only. Some clones are missing; in checked studies, unresolved V genes explain under half, and the rest has no known cause. This sample has some 500 clones in its table, and 82% of those were observed once. 20% of the sample comes from the top ten. Material: tumor tissue, obtained from a patient who underwent chemoradiotherapy. The source of these receptors is a human donor with HPV-associated anogenital cancer.

The chain is built from TRBV5-1 and TRBJ2-2; possibly TRBD2 for D (5 bases). The CDR3 has 15 residues. In germline, CDR1 is SGHRS, CDR2 YFSETQ. V was shortened by 0 bases and J by 4 bases, with 10 bases between the two germline ends. The CDR3 DNA follows: TGCGCCAGCAGCTTGGGTCCGGGAAGCACCGGGGAGCTGTTTTTT. Translated, it gives CASSLGPGSTGELFF.

On this clone itself: The junction departs from the called germline gene at one end, perhaps through a read error. The V and J genes are TRBV2 and TRBJ1-2; TRBD1 is a possible D gene (5 bases). The germline CDR1 and CDR2 sequences are SNHLY and FYNNEI. The CDR3 contains 13 residues. CDR3: CASSAGGDYGYTF. The CDR3 DNA is TGTGCCAGCAGTGCTGGAGGGGACTACGGCTACACCTTC.

The chain has TRBV18 and TRBJ2-7; 8 positions agree with TRBD1. Germline V gives CDR1 KGHSH, CDR2 LQKENI. J was trimmed by 4 bases and V by 3 bases; bases with no gene match: 14. The CDR3 is made up of 17 amino acids. CDR3: CASSPSRLAGGIYEQYF. In DNA, the CDR3 is TGTGCCAGCTCACCCTCAAGGCTAGCAGGGGGCATTTACGAGCAGTACTTC.

Only a few counts were recorded for this clone. This rearrangement joins TRBV4-1 to TRBJ1-1, with 9 bases fitting TRBD1. V trimming: 4 bases; J trimming: 5 bases; junction bases outside the gene matches: 8. This CDR3 region has 15 residues. CDR1 is MGHRA, CDR2 YSYEKL, per germline. Here the CDR3 reads CASSPIQGAQTEAFF. For the CDR3, the DNA is TGCGCCAGCAGCCCCATACAGGGGGCTCAGACTGAAGCTTTCTTT.

V usage is TRBV5-4 and J usage is TRBJ1-1; possibly TRBD1 for D (6 bases). V shed 2 bases and J shed 2 bases, with 13 bases lying between them. The length of the CDR3 is 15 residues. The germline V gene has CDR1 SGHNT and CDR2 YYREEE (reference sequence). The CDR3 nucleotides are TGTGCCAGCAGCTTTAGTACAGGGACTAACACTGAAGCTTTCTTT. This gives the protein CASSFSTGTNTEAFF.

This clone has only a few counts. The chain uses TRBV7-9 and TRBJ2-2; 11 bases fit TRBD2. This CDR3 comprises 19 residues. V was pared by 4 bases and J by 3 bases, with 13 bases of the junction left unmatched. CDR1 is SEHNR, CDR2 FQNEAQ, per germline (reference sequence). The CDR3 spells CASSSLPGLADKDTGELFF. DNA for the CDR3: TGTGCCAGCAGCTCACTACCGGGACTAGCGGATAAAGACACCGGGGAGCTGTTTTTT.

This chain links TRBV27 with TRBJ1-4, with a possible D match to TRBD1 (5 bases). The CDR3 length is 14 residues. Germline CDR1 and CDR2: MNHEY and SMNVEV (reference sequence). The V gene lost 5 bases and the J gene lost 2 bases, with 9 bases spanning the gap. The CDR3 DNA sequence: TGTGCCAGCAGTCCGGACACTACTAATGAAAAACTGTTTTTT. Residues: CASSPDTTNEKLFF.

V is TRBV19 and J is TRBJ2-2; D is ambiguous. Germline assignment: CDR1 LNHDA and CDR2 SQIVND (reference sequence). V was trimmed by 3 bases and J by 1 base, leaving 6 bases between them. CDR3 length: 14 amino acids. In DNA form, the CDR3 reads TGTGCCAGTAGTATGGGCTGGAACACCGGGGAGCTGTTTTTT. Amino acids: CASSMGWNTGELFF.

This clone was found once. The rearrangement uses TRBV6-6 and TRBJ2-1; 9 bases line up with TRBD2. The length of the CDR3 is 16 residues. With 5 bases clipped from V and 10 bases from J, the junction kept 15 bases outside the gene matches. Germline V gives CDR1 MNHNY, CDR2 SVGAGI (reference sequence). The CDR3 nucleotides read TGTGCCAGCAGTCCGCCCGGGCTAGCGGGGCCTGGGGAGCAGTTCTTC. Translated: CASSPPGLAGPGEQFF.

The rearrangement links TRBV5-6 to TRBJ1-2; a possible D gene is TRBD1 (5 bases). The CDR3 spans 13 residues. Germline lookup yields CDR1 SGHDT and CDR2 YYEEEE. Trimming shortened V by 5 bases and J by 8 bases, and 16 bases separated the two germline ends. Here the CDR3 DNA reads TGTGCCAGCAGTCTTTATACTGACAGCGGCTACACCTTC. Its protein is CASSLYTDSGYTF.

This chain uses TRBV14 with TRBJ2-5; D remains ambiguous. The J call may be faulty, since TRBJ2-7 better matches the DNA end. The CDR3 runs 17 residues. Germline V gene data show CDR1 as SGHDN and CDR2 as FVKESK. The CDR3 sequence: CASSQVGKSPFWNEQYF. CDR3 coding DNA: TGTGCCAGCAGCCAAGTCGGAAAGTCCCCGTTTTGGAACGAGCAGTACTTC.

This clone was seen more than once but under ten times. The CDR3 loop is CASIRGPASYTGELFF. In DNA, the CDR3 is TGTGCCAGCATTCGCGGGCCAGCGTCCTACACCGGGGAGCTGTTTTTT. The J gene is TRBJ2-2, the V gene TRBV2, with a tentative D call TRBD2 (5 bases). The CDR3 is 16 amino acids. Germline values: CDR1 SNHLY, CDR2 FYNNEI. V was pared by 7 bases and J by 3 bases, with 18 bases between.

The V and J genes are TRBV2 and TRBJ2-7, with 8 nucleotides matching TRBD1. V lost 8 bases, J lost 1 base, and 10 bases stayed unmatched. Germline values: CDR1 SNHLY, CDR2 FYNNEI. The length of the CDR3 is 15 residues. The DNA of the CDR3 is TGTGCCAGCGTCCCAGGGGGCTCCCTTTCCTACGAGCAGTACTTC. Translated, it gives CASVPGGSLSYEQYF.

The chain combines TRBV27 with TRBJ2-1; no reliable D call. The CDR3 length is 11 residues. Between the trimmed V and J ends, which lost 6 bases and 10 bases, there was a span of 10 bases. Germline values: CDR1 MNHEY, CDR2 SMNVEV (reference sequence). In DNA form, the CDR3 reads TGTGCCAGCAGGGTTAGACAAGAGCAGTTCTTC. Protein product: CASRVRQEQFF.

This clone was seen only once. V gene TRBV4-3 combines with J gene TRBJ1-2; 8 positions match TRBD1. CDR1 is LGHNA, CDR2 YSLEER, per germline. The J segment lost 4 bases and the V segment lost 5 bases, leaving 9 bases of the junction unmatched. The CDR3 totals 15 residues. The CDR3 protein is CASSVWTGRSYGYTF. CDR3 DNA sequence: TGCGCCAGCAGCGTCTGGACAGGGCGTTCCTATGGCTACACCTTC.

This clone appeared once. This chain joins TRBV4-2 and TRBJ1-4, with D unclear. The length of the CDR3 is 13 residues. Germline loops: CDR1 LGHNA, CDR2 YNFKEQ. The ends were cut back, 1 base at V and 4 bases at J, with 4 bases in the middle. The CDR3 nucleotides are TGTGCCAGCAGCCAAGCCAATAATGAAAAACTGTTTTTT. Translation gives CASSQANNEKLFF.

On this clone: Other DNA sequences from this sample encode an identical CDR3 as well. V usage is TRBV10-1 and J usage is TRBJ1-1, with D possibly TRBD1 on 5 matching bases. V was trimmed by 10 bases and J by 6 bases, leaving 24 bases between them. There are 15 residues in the CDR3. CDR1 is WNHNN, CDR2 SYGVQD, per germline (reference sequence). This CDR3 is CANPSSDSVIAEAFF. CDR3 in DNA: TGCGCCAACCCGTCCTCCGACAGTGTAATTGCTGAAGCTTTCTTT.

This rearrangement joins TRBV6-1 to TRBJ2-7, with D possibly TRBD1 on 6 matching bases. CDR1 MNHNS and CDR2 SASEGT come from the germline V gene. V lost 7 bases to trimming and J lost 2 bases, with 15 bases between them. The CDR3 has 14 residues. The CDR3 DNA sequence: TGTGCCAGCATCCCCCGACAGGAGACCTACGAGCAGTACTTC. Translated, it gives CASIPRQETYEQYF.

The table lists this clone with a few counts. V and J are TRBV27 and TRBJ2-1; possibly TRBD2 for D (6 bases). Germline CDR1 is MNHEY and CDR2 is SMNVEV (reference sequence). Trimming removed 3 bases from V and 8 bases from J, with 11 bases in between. The CDR3 has 13 amino acids. The CDR3 coding sequence is TGTGCCAGCAGTTTTACTAGCTGGGATGAGCAGTTCTTC. Translation: CASSFTSWDEQFF.

The gene calls are TRBV7-6 and TRBJ2-3; 8 bases align to TRBD2. This CDR3 region has 18 residues. The V segment lost 1 base and the J segment 3 bases; nucleotides outside the gene matches: 12. Germline-derived CDR1 and CDR2 are SGHVS and FNYEAQ. The CDR3 is CASSLGSGRGLWTDTQYF. The CDR3 nucleotides are TGTGCCAGCAGCTTAGGGAGCGGGAGAGGGTTGTGGACAGATACGCAGTATTTT.

The rearrangement links TRBV7-3 to TRBJ1-2, with 9 positions matching TRBD1. The trim removed 5 bases at V and 4 bases at J, leaving 5 bases unmatched. Per the germline V gene, CDR1 is SGHTA and CDR2 is FQGTGA. The CDR3 consists of 14 residues. The CDR3 DNA sequence: TGTGCCAGCAGCCCCGGGACAGGGACCTATGGCTACACCTTC. Translated: CASSPGTGTYGYTF.

There are a few counts of this clone. V is TRBV5-1 and J is TRBJ1-1; D uncertain. The germline gives CDR1 SGHRS, CDR2 YFSETQ. This CDR3 is built from 12 residues. The ends were cut back, 4 bases at V and 6 bases at J, with 10 bases in the middle. CDR3 DNA: TGCGCCAGCAGCGGAGGTTACCCTGAAGCTTTCTTT. Amino acids: CASSGGYPEAFF. Filled out from reference TRBV5-1 and TRBJ1-1, the complete variable domain reads KAGVTQTPRYLIKTRGQQVTLSCSPISGHRSVSWYQQTPGQGLQFLFEYFSETQRNKGNFPGRFSGRQFSNSRSEMNVSTLELGDSALYLCASSGGYPEAFFGQGTRLTVV.

This sequence joins TRBV5-4 and TRBJ2-3, with 9 positions matching TRBD1. The CDR3 covers 16 residues. From germline, CDR1 is SGHNT and CDR2 YYREEE (reference sequence). V trimming: 0 bases; J trimming: 2 bases; junction bases outside the gene matches: 4. The CDR3 DNA reads as TGTGCCAGCAGCTTGGAGCGGACAGGGGACACAGATACGCAGTATTTT. Amino acids: CASSLERTGDTDTQYF.

The V call is TRBV7-9, the J call TRBJ2-3, with 7 bases matching TRBD2. Germline CDR1 reads SEHNR; CDR2 reads FQNEAQ (reference sequence). With V trimmed by 3 bases and J by 3 bases, 0 bases remained unmatched. CDR3 length equals 13 residues. CDR3 DNA: TGTGCCAGCAGCTTGGGGGGGACAGATACGCAGTATTTT. This gives the protein CASSLGGTDTQYF. The variable domain in full, completed from reference TRBV7-9 and TRBJ2-3, reads DTGVSQNPRHKITKRGQNVTFRCDPISEHNRLYWYRQTLGQGPEFLTYFQNEAQLEKSRLLSDRFSAERPKGSFSTLEIQRTEQGDSAMYLCASSLGGTDTQYFGPGTRLTVL.